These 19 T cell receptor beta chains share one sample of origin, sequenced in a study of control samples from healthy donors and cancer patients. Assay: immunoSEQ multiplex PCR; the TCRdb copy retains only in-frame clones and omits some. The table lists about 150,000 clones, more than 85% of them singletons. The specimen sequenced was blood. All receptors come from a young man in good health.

In DNA, the CDR3 is TGTGCCAGCAGCTTACCTGAGCGGGAGACCACCTACGAGCAGTACTTC. Translating it yields CASSLPERETTYEQYF. The genes are TRBV11-2 and TRBJ2-7; 8 bases match TRBD2. J was trimmed by 2 bases and V by 2 bases; bases with no gene match: 8. CDR3 length: 16 residues. Germline CDR1 reads SGHAT; CDR2 reads FQNNGV. Full variable domain (missing parts from reference TRBV11-2 and TRBJ2-7): EAGVAQSPRYKIIEKRQSVAFWCNPISGHATLYWYQQILGQGPKLLIQFQNNGVVDDSQLPKDRFSAERLKGVDSTLKIQPAKLEDSAVYLCASSLPERETTYEQYFGPGTRLTVT.

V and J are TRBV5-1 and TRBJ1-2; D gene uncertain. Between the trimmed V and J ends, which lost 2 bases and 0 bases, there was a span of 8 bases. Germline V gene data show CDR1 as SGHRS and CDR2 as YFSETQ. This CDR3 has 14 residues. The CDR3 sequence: CASSFEGTNYGYTF. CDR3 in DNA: TGCGCCAGCAGCTTCGAGGGCACTAACTATGGCTACACCTTC.

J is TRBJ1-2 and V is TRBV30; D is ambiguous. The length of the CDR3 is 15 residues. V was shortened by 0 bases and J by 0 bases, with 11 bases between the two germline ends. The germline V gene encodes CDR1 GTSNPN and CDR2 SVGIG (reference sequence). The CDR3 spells CAWSVRRAANYGYTF. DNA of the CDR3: TGTGCCTGGAGTGTACGGCGGGCAGCTAACTATGGCTACACCTTC.

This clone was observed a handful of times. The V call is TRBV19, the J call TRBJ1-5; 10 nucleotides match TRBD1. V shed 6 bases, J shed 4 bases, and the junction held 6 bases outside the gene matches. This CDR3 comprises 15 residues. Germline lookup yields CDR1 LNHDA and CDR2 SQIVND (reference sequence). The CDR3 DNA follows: TGTGCCAGTAGCCACAGGGACAGGGGAAATCAGCCCCAGCATTTT. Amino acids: CASSHRDRGNQPQHF.

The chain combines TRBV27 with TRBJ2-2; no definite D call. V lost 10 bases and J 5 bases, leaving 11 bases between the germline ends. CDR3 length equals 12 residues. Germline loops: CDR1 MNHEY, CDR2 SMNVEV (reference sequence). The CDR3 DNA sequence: TGTGCCATCGAGGAGAATACCGGGGAGCTGTTTTTT. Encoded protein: CAIEENTGELFF.

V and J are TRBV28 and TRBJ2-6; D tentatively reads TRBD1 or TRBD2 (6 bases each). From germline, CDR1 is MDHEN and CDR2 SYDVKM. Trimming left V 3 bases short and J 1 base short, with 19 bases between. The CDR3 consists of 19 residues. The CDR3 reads CASSFDGGRWISGANVLTF. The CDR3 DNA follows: TGTGCCAGCAGTTTTGATGGGGGGCGCTGGATATCTGGGGCCAACGTCCTGACTTTC.

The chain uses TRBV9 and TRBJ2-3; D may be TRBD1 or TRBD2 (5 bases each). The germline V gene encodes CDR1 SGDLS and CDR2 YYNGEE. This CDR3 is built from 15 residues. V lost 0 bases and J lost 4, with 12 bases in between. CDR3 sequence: CASSVGGRGPDTQYF. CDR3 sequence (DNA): TGTGCCAGCAGCGTAGGTGGACGGGGCCCAGATACGCAGTATTTT.

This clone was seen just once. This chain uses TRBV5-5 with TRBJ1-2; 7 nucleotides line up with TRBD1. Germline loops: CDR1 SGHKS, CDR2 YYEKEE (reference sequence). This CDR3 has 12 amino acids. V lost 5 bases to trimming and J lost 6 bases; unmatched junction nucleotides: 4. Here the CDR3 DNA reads TGTGCCAGCAGTTTTACAGGGGATGGCTACACCTTC. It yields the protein CASSFTGDGYTF.

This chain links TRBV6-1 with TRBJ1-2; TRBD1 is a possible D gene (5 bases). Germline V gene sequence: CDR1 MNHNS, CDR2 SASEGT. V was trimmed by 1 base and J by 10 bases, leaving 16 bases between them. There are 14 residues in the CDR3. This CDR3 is CASSEGRDPSSYTF. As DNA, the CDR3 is TGTGCCAGCAGTGAAGGCAGGGACCCGAGTTCCTACACCTTC.

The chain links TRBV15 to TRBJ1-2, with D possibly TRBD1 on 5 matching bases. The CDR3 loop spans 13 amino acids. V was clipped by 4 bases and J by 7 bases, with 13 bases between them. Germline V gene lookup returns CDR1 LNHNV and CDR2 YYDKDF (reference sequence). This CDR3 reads CATSTETAPGYTF. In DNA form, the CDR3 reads TGTGCCACCAGCACGGAGACAGCCCCTGGCTACACCTTC.

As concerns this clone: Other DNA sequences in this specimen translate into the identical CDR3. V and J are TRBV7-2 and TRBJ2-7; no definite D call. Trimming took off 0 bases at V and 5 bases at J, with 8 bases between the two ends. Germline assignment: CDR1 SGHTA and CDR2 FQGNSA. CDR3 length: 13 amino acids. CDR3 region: CASSLASGHEQYF. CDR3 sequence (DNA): TGTGCCAGCAGCTTAGCGTCGGGCCACGAGCAGTACTTC. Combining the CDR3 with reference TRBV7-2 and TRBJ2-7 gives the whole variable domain GAGVSQSPSNKVTEKGKDVELRCDPISGHTALYWYRQSLGQGLEFLIYFQGNSAPDKSGLPSDRFSAERTGGSVSTLTIQRTQQEDSAVYLCASSLASGHEQYFGPGTRLTVT.

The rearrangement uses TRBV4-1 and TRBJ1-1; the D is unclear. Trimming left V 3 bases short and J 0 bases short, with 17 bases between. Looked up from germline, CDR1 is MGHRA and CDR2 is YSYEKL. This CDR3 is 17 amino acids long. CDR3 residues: CASSHFLVRSMNTEAFF. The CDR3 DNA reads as TGCGCCAGCAGCCATTTCCTAGTGCGAAGTATGAACACTGAAGCTTTCTTT.

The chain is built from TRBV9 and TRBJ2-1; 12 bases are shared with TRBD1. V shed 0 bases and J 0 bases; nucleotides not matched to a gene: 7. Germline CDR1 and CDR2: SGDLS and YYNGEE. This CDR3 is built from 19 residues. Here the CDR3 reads CASSVEGTGGRSSYNEQFF. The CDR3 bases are TGTGCCAGCAGCGTAGAAGGGACAGGGGGCCGGAGCTCCTACAATGAGCAGTTCTTC.

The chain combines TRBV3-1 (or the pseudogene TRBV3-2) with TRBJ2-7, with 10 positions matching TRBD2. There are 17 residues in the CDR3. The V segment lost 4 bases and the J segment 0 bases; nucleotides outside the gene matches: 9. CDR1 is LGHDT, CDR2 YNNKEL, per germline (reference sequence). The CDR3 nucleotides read TGTGCCAGCAGCCCGCTATGGACTAGCGGATGCTCCTACGAGCAGTACTTC. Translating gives CASSPLWTSGCSYEQYF.

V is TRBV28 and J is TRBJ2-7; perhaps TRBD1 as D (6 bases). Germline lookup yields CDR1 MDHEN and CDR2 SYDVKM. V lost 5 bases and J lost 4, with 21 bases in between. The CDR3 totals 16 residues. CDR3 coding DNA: TGTGCCAGCAGTCGACCGGGACACGCAGGAAGTTACGAGCAGTACTTC. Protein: CASSRPGHAGSYEQYF. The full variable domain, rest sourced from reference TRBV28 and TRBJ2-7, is DVKVTQSSRYLVKRTGEKVFLECVQDMDHENMFWYRQDPGLGLRLIYFSYDVKMKEKGDIPEGYSVSREKKERFSLILESASTNQTSMYLCASSRPGHAGSYEQYFGPGTRLTVT.

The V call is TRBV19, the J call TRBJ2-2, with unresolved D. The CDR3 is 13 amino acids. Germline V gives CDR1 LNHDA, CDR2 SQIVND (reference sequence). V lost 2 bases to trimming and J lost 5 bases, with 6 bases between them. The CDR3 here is CASSISGTGELFF. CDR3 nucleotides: TGTGCCAGTAGTATATCAGGAACCGGGGAGCTGTTTTTT.

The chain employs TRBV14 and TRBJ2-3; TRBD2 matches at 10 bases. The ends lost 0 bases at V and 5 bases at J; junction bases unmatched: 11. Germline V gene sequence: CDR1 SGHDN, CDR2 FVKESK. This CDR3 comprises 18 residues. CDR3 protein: CASSQDVTRTSGRDTQYF. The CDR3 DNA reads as TGTGCCAGCAGCCAAGACGTCACGCGGACTAGCGGAAGAGATACGCAGTATTTT.

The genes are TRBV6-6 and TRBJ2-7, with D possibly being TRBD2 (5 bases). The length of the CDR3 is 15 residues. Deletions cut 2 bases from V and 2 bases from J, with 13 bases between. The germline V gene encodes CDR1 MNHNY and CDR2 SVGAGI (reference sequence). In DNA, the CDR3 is TGTGCCAGCAGTTACCCAGGAGGTCGTACCTACGAGCAGTACTTC. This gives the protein CASSYPGGRTYEQYF.

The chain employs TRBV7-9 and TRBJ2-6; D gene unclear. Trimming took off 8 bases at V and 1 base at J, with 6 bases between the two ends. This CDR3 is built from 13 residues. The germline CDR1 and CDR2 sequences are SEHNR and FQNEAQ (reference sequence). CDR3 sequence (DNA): TGTGCCAGCGGCGATTCTGGGGCCAACGTCCTGACTTTC. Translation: CASGDSGANVLTF. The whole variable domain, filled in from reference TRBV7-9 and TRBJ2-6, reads DTGVSQNPRHKITKRGQNVTFRCDPISEHNRLYWYRQTLGQGPEFLTYFQNEAQLEKSRLLSDRFSAERPKGSFSTLEIQRTEQGDSAMYLCASGDSGANVLTFGAGSRLTVL.